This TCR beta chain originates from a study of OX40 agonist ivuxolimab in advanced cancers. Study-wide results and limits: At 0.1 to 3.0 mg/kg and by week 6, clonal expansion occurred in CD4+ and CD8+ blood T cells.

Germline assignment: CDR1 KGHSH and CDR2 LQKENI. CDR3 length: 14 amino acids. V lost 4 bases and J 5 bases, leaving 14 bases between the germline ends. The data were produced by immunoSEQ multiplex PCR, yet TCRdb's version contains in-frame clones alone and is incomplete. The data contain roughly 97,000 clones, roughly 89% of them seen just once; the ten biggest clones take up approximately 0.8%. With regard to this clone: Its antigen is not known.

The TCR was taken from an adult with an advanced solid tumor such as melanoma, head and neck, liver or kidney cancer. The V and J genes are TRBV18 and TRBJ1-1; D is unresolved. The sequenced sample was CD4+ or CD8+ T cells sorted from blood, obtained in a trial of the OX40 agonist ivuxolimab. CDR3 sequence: CASSLLRDSTEAFF. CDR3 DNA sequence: TGTGCCAGCTCACTACTGAGGGATAGTACTGAAGCTTTCTTT.